A selection of T cell receptor beta chains follows, all from one sample in a study of graft-versus-host responses after intestinal transplantation. Produced via immunoSEQ multiplex PCR; TCRdb's table is partial and in-frame only. The data contain around 30,000 clones, about 85% of them singletons. Sequences were derived from PBMCs, sampled around 480 days after intestinal transplantation. Every receptor here comes from a human patient who received an intestinal transplant, so some T cells may come from the graft donor. CDR3s leave out the opening cysteine and the closing phenylalanine or tryptophan. The order of the fields is J gene, V gene, clone size, CDR3 protein. The listing skips clone size in some rows; elsewhere it reads once, few, many or a size class.

>TRBJ1-1|TRBV2|-
ASSFDSGWGMRTEAF
>TRBJ1-4|TRBV7-9|once
ASSAGTVNEKLF
>TRBJ1-2|TRBV9|-
ASSAPQGNYGYT
>TRBJ2-7|TRBV7-2|-
ASSSYSYEQY
>TRBJ2-2|TRBV4-1|-
ASSRKLAGDYTGELF
>TRBJ1-5|TRBV5-4|-
ASSSDGSNQPQH
>TRBJ2-7|TRBV6-6|-
ASSYSIGAVFEQY
>TRBJ2-3|TRBV2|-
ASRVAGSTDTQY
>TRBJ1-2|TRBV6-1|-
ASSEGYGYT
>TRBJ2-1|TRBV15|-
ATSLKQGMNEQF
>TRBJ2-1|TRBV7-2|-
ASSVHNEQF
>TRBJ2-6|TRBV6-1|-
ASSDGGTISGANVLT
>TRBJ1-6|TRBV2|-
ASTRPNSPLH
>TRBJ2-1|TRBV5-1|-
ASSADFYNEQF
>TRBJ2-3|TRBV6-5|-
ASSGFGRDTQY
>TRBJ1-1|TRBV9|-
ASSVLPGQNTEAF
>TRBJ1-3|TRBV6-1|few
ASSGTTGNTIY
>TRBJ1-2|TRBV5-1|-
ASSLEPKGRGYGYT
>TRBJ1-4|TRBV28|-
ASSLDLGATNEKLF
>TRBJ2-2|TRBV7-9|-
ASSLTGSGELF
>TRBJ1-5|TRBV7-9|-
ASSPSVQGRNQPQH
>TRBJ2-3|TRBV28|-
ASSFRAPDTQY
>TRBJ2-2|TRBV18|-
ASQPVSGELF
>TRBJ1-2|TRBV7-9|-
ASSSGEPVYGYT
>TRBJ2-1|TRBV6-8|-
ASSYSRRGEQF
>TRBJ2-7|TRBV27|few
ASSLSPQGKYEQY
>TRBJ2-7|TRBV6-4|-
ASSDRDNSYEQY
>TRBJ1-1|TRBV25-1|-
ASSVAGGSNTEAF
>TRBJ2-2|TRBV11-2|-
ASSGYTYTGELF
>TRBJ1-5|TRBV6-1|-
ASSETVNQPQH
>TRBJ1-1|TRBV30|-
ALDRGLVNTEAF
>TRBJ2-3|TRBV4-3|-
ASSQDSRQGPTDTQY
>TRBJ1-2|TRBV21-1|-
ASSKLDSGRGSSGPGRFYGYT
>TRBJ2-7|TRBV4-1|-
ASSQASGRDLYEQY
>TRBJ1-1|TRBV6-1|-
ASSEEYFGVEGNTEAF
>TRBJ2-3|TRBV27|few
ASSLRGGGLSTDTQY
>TRBJ1-2|TRBV7-2|-
ASSLVVTAGYT
>TRBJ2-3|TRBV20-1|-
SSGASETQY
>TRBJ2-1|TRBV19|-
ASSIGAGPYNEQF
>TRBJ1-3|TRBV7-2|-
ASSPTGFGNTIY
>TRBJ1-4|TRBV6-5|-
ATTQGVKLF
>TRBJ2-7|TRBV9|-
ASSQGEGSSYEQY
>TRBJ1-1|TRBV4-2|few
ASSHVFMTLGALWTEAF
>TRBJ2-5|TRBV30|-
AWSVPLGVEETQY
>TRBJ2-5|TRBV6-1|-
ASSGTSGQETQY
>TRBJ1-1|TRBV7-9|-
ASSPKGTEAF
>TRBJ1-2|TRBV9|-
ASSESPTGNYGYT
>TRBJ1-1|TRBV20-1|-
SASPVTEAF
>TRBJ2-3|TRBV6-5|once
ASSSFFTDTQY
>TRBJ2-4|TRBV5-6|-
ASSLEEGQNIQY
>TRBJ2-7|TRBV6-5|-
ASSYPGHYEQY
>TRBJ1-4|TRBV7-9|-
ASGSTGYGEKLF